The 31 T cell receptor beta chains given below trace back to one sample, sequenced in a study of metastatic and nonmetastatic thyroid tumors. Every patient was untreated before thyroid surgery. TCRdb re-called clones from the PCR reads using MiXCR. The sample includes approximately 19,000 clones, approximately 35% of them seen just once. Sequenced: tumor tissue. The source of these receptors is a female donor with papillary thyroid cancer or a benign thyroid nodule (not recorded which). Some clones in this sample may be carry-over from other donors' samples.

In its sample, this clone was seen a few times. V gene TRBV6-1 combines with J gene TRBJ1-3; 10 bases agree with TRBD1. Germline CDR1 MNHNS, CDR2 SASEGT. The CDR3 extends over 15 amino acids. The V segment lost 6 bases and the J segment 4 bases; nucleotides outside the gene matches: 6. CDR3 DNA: TGTGCCAGCAGAAAGGGACAGGGGACGGGAAACACCATATATTTT. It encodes CASRKGQGTGNTIYF.

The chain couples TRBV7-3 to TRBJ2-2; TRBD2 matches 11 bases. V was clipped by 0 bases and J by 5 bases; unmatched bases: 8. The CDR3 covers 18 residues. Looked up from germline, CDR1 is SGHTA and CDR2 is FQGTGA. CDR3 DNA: TGTGCCAGCAGCTTAACTTCTAGCGGGAGGTTGAGGACCGGGGAGCTGTTTTTT. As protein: CASSLTSSGRLRTGELFF.

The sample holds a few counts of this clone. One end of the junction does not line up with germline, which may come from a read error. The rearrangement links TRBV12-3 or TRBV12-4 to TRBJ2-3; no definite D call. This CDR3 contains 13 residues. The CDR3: CASSLHGTDTRYF. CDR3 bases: TGTGCCAGCAGTTTACACGGCACAGATACGCGGTATTTT.

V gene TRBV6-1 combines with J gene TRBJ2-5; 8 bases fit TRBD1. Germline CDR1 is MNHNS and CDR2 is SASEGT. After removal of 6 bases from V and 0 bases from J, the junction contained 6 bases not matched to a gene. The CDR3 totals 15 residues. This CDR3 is CASREGQANQETQYF. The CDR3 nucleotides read TGTGCCAGCAGGGAGGGACAGGCGAACCAAGAGACCCAGTACTTC.

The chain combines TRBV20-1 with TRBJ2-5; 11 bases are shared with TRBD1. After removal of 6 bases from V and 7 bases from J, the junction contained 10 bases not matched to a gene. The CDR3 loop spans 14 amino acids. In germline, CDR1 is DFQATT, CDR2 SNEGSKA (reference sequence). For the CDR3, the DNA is TGCAGTGCCCCTGCGGACAGGGGGCGCGGGACCCAGTACTTC. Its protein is CSAPADRGRGTQYF.

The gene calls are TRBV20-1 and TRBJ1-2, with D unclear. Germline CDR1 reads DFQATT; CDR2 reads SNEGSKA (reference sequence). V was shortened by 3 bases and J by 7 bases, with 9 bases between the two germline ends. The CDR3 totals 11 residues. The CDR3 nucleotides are TGCAGTGCTAGTCCACCCCGTGGCTACACCTTC. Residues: CSASPPRGYTF.

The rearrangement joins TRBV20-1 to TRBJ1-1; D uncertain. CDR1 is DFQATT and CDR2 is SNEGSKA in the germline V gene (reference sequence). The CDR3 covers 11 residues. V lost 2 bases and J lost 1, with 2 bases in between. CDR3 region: CSARQNTEAFF. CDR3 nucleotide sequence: TGCAGTGCTAGACAGAACACTGAAGCTTTCTTT.

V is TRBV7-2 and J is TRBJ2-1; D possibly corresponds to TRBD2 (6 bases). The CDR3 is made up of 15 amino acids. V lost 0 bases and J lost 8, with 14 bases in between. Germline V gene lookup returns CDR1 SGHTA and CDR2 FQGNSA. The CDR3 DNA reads TGTGCCAGCAGCTTAGCCCTCACACCGGGGGATGAGCAGTTCTTC. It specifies CASSLALTPGDEQFF.

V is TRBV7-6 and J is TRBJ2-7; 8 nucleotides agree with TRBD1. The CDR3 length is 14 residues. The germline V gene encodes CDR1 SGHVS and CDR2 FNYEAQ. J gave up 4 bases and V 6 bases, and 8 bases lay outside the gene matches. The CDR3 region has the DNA TGTGCCAGCAGTTCCGGGACAGGACGTTACGAGCAGTACTTC. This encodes CASSSGTGRYEQYF.

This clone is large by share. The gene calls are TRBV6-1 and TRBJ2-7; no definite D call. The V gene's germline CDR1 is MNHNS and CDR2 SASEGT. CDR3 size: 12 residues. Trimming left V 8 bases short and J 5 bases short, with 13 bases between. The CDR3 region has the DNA TGTGCCAGCTCTGGACGCTTCAACGAGCAGTACTTC. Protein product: CASSGRFNEQYF.

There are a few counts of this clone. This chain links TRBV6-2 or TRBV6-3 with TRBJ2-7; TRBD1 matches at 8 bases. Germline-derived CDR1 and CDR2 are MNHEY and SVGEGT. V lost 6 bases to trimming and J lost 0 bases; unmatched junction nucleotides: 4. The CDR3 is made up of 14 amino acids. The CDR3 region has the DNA TGTGCCAGCAGAGGGACAGGCGACTCCTACGAGCAGTACTTC. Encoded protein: CASRGTGDSYEQYF.

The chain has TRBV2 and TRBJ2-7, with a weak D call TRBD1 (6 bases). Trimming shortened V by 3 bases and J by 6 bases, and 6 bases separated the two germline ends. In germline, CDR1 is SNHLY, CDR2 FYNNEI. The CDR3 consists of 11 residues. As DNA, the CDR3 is TGTGCCAGCAGTGACAGGGGCGAGCAGTACTTC. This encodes CASSDRGEQYF. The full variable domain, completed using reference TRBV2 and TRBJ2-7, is EPEVTQTPSHQVTQMGQEVILRCVPISNHLYFYWYRQILGQKVEFLVSFYNNEISEKSEIFDDQFSVERPDGSNFTLKIRSTKLEDSAMYFCASSDRGEQYFGPGTRLTVT.

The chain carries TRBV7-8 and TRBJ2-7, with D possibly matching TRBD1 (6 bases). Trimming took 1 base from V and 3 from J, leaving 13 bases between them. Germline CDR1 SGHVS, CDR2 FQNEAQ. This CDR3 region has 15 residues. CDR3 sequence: CASSLGAGEFYEQYF. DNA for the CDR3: TGTGCCAGCAGCTTAGGGGCAGGGGAGTTCTACGAGCAGTACTTC.

The CDR3 DNA sequence: TGCAGTGCTAGGGGGCAGCCCCAGGAGCCCCAGCATTTT. Protein: CSARGQPQEPQHF. The chain employs TRBV20-1 and TRBJ1-5; tentative D call: TRBD1 (5 bases). V lost 3 bases, J lost 8 bases, and 14 bases lay in between. The CDR3 covers 13 residues. Germline CDR1 DFQATT, CDR2 SNEGSKA (reference sequence).

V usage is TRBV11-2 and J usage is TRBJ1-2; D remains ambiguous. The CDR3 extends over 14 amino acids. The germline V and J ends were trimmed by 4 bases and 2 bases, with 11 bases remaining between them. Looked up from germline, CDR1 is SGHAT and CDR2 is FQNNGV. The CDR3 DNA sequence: TGTGCCAGCAGCTACCCCAGACGGAACTATGGCTACACCTTC. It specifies CASSYPRRNYGYTF.

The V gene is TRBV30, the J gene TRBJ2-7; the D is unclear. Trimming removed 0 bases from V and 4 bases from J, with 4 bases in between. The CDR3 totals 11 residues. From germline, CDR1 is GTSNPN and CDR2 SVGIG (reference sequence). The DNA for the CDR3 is TGTGCCTGGAGTGTACGGTACGAGCAGTACTTC. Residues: CAWSVRYEQYF. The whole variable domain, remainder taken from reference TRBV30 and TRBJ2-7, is SQTIHQWPATLVQPVGSPLSLECTVEGTSNPNLYWYRQAAGRGLQLLFYSVGIGQISSEVPQNLSASRPQDRQFILSSKKLLLSDSGFYLCAWSVRYEQYFGPGTRLTVT.

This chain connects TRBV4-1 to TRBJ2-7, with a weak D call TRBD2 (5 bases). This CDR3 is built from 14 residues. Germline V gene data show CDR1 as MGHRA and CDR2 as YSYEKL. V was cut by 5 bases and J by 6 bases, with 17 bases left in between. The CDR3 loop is CASSLRDQPSEQYF. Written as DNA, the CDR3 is TGCGCCAGCAGCTTGAGGGATCAACCCAGCGAGCAGTACTTC.

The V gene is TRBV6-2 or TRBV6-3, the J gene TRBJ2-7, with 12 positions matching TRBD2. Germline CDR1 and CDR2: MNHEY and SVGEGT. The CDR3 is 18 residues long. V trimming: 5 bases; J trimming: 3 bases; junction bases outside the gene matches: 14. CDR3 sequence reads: CASSQRPGLAGRDYEQYF. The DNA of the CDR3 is TGTGCCAGCAGTCAACGACCGGGACTAGCGGGTCGCGACTACGAGCAGTACTTC.

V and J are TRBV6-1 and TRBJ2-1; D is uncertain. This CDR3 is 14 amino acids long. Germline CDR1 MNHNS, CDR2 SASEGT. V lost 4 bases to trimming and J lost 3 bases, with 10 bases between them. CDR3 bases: TGTGCCAGCAGTGTATTTGACGGCTACAATGAGCAGTTCTTC. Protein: CASSVFDGYNEQFF.

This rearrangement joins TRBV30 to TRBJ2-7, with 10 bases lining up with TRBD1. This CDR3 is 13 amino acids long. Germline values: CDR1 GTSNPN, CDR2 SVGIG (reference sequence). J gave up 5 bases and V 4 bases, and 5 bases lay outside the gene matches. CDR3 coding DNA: TGTGCCTGGAAAGGGACAGGGGTAAACGAGCAGTACTTC. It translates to CAWKGTGVNEQYF.

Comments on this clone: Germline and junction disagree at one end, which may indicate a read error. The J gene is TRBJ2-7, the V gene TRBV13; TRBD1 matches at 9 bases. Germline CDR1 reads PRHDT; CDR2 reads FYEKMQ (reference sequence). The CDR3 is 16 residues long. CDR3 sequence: CAISLLRDRESYEQYF. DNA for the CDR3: TGTGCCATCAGCTTGCTCCGGGACAGGGAGTCCTACGAGCAGTACTTC.

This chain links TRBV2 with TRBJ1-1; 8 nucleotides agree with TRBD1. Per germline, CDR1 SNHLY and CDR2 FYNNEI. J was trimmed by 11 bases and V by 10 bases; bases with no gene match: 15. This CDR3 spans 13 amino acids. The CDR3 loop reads CATRDRTGSSAFF. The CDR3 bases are TGTGCCACAAGGGACCGGACAGGGTCTTCCGCTTTCTTT. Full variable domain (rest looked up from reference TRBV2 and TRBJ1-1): EPEVTQTPSHQVTQMGQEVILRCVPISNHLYFYWYRQILGQKVEFLVSFYNNEISEKSEIFDDQFSVERPDGSNFTLKIRSTKLEDSAMYFCATRDRTGSSAFFGQGTRLTVV.

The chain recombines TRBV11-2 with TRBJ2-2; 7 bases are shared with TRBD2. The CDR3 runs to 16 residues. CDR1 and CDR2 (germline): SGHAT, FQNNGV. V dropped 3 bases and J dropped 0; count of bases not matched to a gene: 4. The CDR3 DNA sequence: TGTGCCAGCAGCTTCCCTAGCGGCGCGAACACCGGGGAGCTGTTTTTT. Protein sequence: CASSFPSGANTGELFF.

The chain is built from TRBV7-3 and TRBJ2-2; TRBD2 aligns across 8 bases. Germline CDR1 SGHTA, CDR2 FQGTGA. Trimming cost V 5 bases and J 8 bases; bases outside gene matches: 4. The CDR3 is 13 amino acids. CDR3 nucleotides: TGTGCCAGCAGCCACGGACTAGCAGGGGAGCTGTTTTTT. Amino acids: CASSHGLAGELFF.

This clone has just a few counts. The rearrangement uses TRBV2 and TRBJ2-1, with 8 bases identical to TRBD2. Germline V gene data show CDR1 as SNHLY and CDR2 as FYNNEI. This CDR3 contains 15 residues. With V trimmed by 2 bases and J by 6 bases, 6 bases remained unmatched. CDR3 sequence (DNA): TGTGCCAGCAGTGAAACTAGCGGTAGGTCCAATGAGCAGTTCTTC. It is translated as CASSETSGRSNEQFF.

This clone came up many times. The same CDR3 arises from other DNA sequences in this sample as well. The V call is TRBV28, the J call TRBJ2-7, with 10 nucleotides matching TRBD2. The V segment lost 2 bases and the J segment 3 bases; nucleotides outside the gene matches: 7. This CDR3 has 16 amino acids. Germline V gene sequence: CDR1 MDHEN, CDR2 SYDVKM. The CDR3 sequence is CASSLELAGADYEQYF. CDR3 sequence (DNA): TGTGCCAGCAGTTTAGAGCTAGCGGGAGCAGACTACGAGCAGTACTTC.

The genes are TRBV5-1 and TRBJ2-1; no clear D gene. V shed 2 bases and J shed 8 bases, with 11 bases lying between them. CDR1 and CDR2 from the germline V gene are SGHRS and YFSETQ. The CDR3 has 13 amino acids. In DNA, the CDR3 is TGCGCCAGCAGCTTTCGGTATACAGATGAGCAGTTCTTC. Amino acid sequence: CASSFRYTDEQFF.

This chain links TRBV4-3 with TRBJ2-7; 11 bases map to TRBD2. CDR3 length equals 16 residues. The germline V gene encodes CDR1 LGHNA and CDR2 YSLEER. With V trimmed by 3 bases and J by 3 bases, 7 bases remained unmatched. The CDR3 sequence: CASSQGLADRDYEQYF. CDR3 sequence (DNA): TGCGCCAGCAGCCAGGGACTAGCGGATAGAGACTACGAGCAGTACTTC.

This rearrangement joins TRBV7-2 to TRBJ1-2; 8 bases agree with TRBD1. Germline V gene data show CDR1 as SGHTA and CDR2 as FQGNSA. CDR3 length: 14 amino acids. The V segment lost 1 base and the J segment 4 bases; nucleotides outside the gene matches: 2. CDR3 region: CASSLEGQVYGYTF. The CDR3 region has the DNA TGTGCCAGCAGCTTAGAGGGACAGGTCTATGGCTACACCTTC.

The CDR3: CAIQREMGQGAYEQYF. The CDR3 DNA reads as TGTGCCATCCAGAGGGAAATGGGACAGGGGGCCTACGAGCAGTACTTC. The chain combines TRBV10-3 with TRBJ2-7, with 11 bases lining up with TRBD1. The CDR3 extends over 16 amino acids. Germline trimming cut 8 bases from V and 2 bases from J; bases unmatched to any gene: 11. Germline assignment: CDR1 ENHRY and CDR2 SYGVKD.

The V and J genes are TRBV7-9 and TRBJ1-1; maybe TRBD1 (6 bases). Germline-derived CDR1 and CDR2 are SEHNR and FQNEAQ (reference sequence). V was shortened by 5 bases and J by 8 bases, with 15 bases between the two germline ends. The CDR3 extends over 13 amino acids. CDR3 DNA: TGTGCCAGCAGCCAACCCCCCGGACAGGAAGCTTTCTTT. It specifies CASSQPPGQEAFF.